This is a list of T cell receptor beta chains from one sample in a study of T-cell reconstitution after alpha-beta-depleted transplantation in children. Each CDR3 protein gets one entry after TCRdb re-called the PCR reads with MiXCR. The sample shows under 450,000 distinct CDR3 sequences, about 17% of them seen only once. Sequenced here: PBMCs, mostly from graft donor cells, sampled 360 days after TCRalphabeta/CD19-depleted stem cell transplant. The receptors here all came from a boy younger than two who had a stem cell transplant for Wiskott-Aldrich syndrome, so the T cells may come from the graft donor. Both conserved end residues are trimmed from each CDR3. Fields, in order: J gene, V gene, CDR3 protein.

>TRBJ1-2|TRBV9
ASSVASVTGVAYGYT
>TRBJ2-3|TRBV7-9
ASSLEWSTDTQY
>TRBJ2-5|TRBV2
ASSGQGAWETQY
>TRBJ2-2|TRBV7-2
ASRQGLAGGELF
>TRBJ1-2|TRBV7-9
ASSPDSDRWNGYT
>TRBJ1-4|TRBV10-3
ASRTGLPNEKLF
>TRBJ2-7|TRBV12-3/TRBV12-4
ASSLHTGSYEQY
>TRBJ2-1|TRBV4-2
ASSQDSGGASEQF
>TRBJ2-5|TRBV6-2/TRBV6-3
ASGYKETQY
>TRBJ2-3|TRBV18
ASSPPTRTDTQY
>TRBJ1-6|TRBV30
AWSVGTGENSPLH
>TRBJ2-7|TRBV7-9
ASSEWTGSPYEQY
>TRBJ2-2|TRBV4-3
ASSQAKGWREDGGELF
>TRBJ2-2|TRBV21-1
ASSKGPSGPTGELF
>TRBJ2-4|TRBV12-3/TRBV12-4
ASSPDRAKNIQY
>TRBJ2-1|TRBV30
AWSGDRGINEQF
>TRBJ2-3|TRBV7-8
ASSLARALTDTQY
>TRBJ2-1|TRBV12-3/TRBV12-4
ASSLLAEQF
>TRBJ2-7|TRBV11-2
ASSLVVEQY
>TRBJ2-7|TRBV20-1
SARRGPSGSEQY
>TRBJ2-3|TRBV20-1
SARDPSGVVDTQY
>TRBJ2-1|TRBV7-9
ASSFQRGLYNEQF
>TRBJ2-1|TRBV20-1
SASRYRQGPSNEQF
>TRBJ2-1|TRBV7-9
ASSLIGTGLPFDEQF
>TRBJ2-3|TRBV24-1
ATSAQGADTQY
>TRBJ1-3|TRBV4-1
ATGFGRSNTIY
>TRBJ2-3|TRBV7-8
ASSFRRGGTITDTQY
>TRBJ1-2|TRBV5-1
ASSPQQPYGYT
>TRBJ2-2|TRBV7-7
ASSHTSGKNTGELF
>TRBJ2-7|TRBV20-1
SASPMNYEQY
>TRBJ2-3|TRBV7-2
ASSFGDSADTQY
>TRBJ1-3|TRBV12-3/TRBV12-4
ASRTRGNTIY
>TRBJ2-7|TRBV12-3/TRBV12-4
ASSPFSGRGTYEQY
>TRBJ2-4|TRBV12-3/TRBV12-4
ASSLNTAAKNIQY
>TRBJ2-1|TRBV7-9
ASSLVAGTGFYNEQF
>TRBJ2-1|TRBV4-1
ASSPWTSGGNEQF
>TRBJ2-1|TRBV12-5
ASGLLDEQF
>TRBJ2-1|TRBV11-2
ASSPVAGISNEQF
>TRBJ2-1|TRBV4-3
ASSLIAGGLPSYNEQF
>TRBJ2-1|TRBV15
ATSRDRGGPIRNEQF
>TRBJ2-1|TRBV12-3/TRBV12-4
ASSAGVLRF
>TRBJ1-6|TRBV5-1
ARVCPYNSPLH
>TRBJ1-2|TRBV29-1
SLRRQGGGYT
>TRBJ2-5|TRBV6-5
ASSGGETQY
>TRBJ2-2|TRBV5-1
ASSLDPQGNTGELF
>TRBJ2-5|TRBV10-3
AISPGQKETQY
>TRBJ2-5|TRBV11-1
ASSLDHHRTSGSRGTQY
>TRBJ1-4|TRBV4-3
ASSQDTSLWQKLF
>TRBJ2-5|TRBV12-3/TRBV12-4
ASSLKRLQETQY
>TRBJ2-7|TRBV25-1
ASRSSGLYEQY
>TRBJ1-1|TRBV18
ASSPRGGWDTEAF
>TRBJ2-3|TRBV24-1
ATSAAGTRALDTQY
>TRBJ2-2|TRBV3-1
ASSQDSTGAGELF
>TRBJ2-1|TRBV7-8
ASSSGSGRAYNEQF